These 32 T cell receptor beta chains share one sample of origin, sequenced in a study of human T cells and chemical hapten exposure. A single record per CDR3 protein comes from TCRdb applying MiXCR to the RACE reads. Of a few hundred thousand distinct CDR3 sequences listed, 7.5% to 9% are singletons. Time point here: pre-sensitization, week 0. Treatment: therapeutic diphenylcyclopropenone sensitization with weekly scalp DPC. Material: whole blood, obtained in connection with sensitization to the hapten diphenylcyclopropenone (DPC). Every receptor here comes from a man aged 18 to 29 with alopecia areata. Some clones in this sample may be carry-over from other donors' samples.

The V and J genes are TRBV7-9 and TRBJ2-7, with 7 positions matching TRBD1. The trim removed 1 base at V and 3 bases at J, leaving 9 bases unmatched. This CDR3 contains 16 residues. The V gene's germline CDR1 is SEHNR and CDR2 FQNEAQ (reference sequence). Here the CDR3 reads CASSLVGTEICYEQYV. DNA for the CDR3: TGTGCCAGCAGCTTAGTGGGGACAGAAATTTGCTACGAGCAGTACGTC.

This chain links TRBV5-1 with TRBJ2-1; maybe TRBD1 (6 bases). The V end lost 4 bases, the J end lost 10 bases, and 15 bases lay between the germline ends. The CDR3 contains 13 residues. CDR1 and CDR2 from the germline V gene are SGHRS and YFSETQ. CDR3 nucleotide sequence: TGCGCCAGCAGCCCGTCAGCACAGGGAGAGCAGTTCTTC. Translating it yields CASSPSAQGEQFF. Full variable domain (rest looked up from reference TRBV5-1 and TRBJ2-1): KAGVTQTPRYLIKTRGQQVTLSCSPISGHRSVSWYQQTPGQGLQFLFEYFSETQRNKGNFPGRFSGRQFSNSRSEMNVSTLELGDSALYLCASSPSAQGEQFFGPGTRLTVL.

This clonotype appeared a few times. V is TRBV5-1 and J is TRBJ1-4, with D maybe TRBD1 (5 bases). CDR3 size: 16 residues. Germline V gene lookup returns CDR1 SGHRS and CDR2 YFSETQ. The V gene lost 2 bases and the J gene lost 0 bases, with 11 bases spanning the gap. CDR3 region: CASSFRERTTNEKLFF. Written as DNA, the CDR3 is TGCGCCAGCAGCTTCAGGGAGAGGACAACTAATGAAAAACTGTTTTTT.

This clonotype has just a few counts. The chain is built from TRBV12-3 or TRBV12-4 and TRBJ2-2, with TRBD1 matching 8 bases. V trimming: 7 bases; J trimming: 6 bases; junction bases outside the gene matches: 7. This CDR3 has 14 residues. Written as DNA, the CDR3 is TGTGCCAGCATTACGGACAGGGAGCCCGGGGAGCTGTTTTTT. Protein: CASITDREPGELFF.

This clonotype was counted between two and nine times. CDR3 sequence reads: CSAGTLSYEQYV. The CDR3 coding sequence is TGCAGTGCTGGGACCCTTTCCTACGAGCAGTACGTC. This rearrangement joins TRBV20-1 to TRBJ2-7; D tentatively fits TRBD1 or TRBD2 (5 bases each). CDR3 length: 12 amino acids. Looked up from germline, CDR1 is DFQATT and CDR2 is SNEGSKA (reference sequence). V lost 5 bases and J 1 base, leaving 9 bases between the germline ends.

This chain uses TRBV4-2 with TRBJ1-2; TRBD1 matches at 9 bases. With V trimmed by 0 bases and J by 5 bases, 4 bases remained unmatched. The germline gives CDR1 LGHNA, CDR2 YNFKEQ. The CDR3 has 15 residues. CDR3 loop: CASSQDWTGEYGYTF. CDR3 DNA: TGTGCCAGCAGCCAAGATTGGACAGGGGAGTATGGCTACACCTTC.

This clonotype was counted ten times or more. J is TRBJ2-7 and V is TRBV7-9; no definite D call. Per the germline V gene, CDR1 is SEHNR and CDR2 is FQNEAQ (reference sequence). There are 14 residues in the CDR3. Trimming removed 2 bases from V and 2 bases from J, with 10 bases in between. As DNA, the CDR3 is TGTGCCAGCAGCTTAAACTTGGCAACCTACGAGCAGTACGTC. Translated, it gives CASSLNLATYEQYV.

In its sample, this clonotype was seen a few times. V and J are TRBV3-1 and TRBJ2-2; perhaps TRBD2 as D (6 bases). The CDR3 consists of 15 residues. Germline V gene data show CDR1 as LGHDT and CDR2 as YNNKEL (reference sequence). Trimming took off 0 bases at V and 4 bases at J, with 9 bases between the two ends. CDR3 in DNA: TGTGCCAGCAGCCAAGACCCTAGCGTCACCGGGGAGCTGTTTTTT. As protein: CASSQDPSVTGELFF.

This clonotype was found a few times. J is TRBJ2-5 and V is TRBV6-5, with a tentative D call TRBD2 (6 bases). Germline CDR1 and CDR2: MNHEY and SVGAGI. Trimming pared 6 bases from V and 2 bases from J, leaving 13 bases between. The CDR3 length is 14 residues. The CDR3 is CASSRRGRQETQYF. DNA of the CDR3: TGTGCCAGCAGCCGCCGAGGGAGGCAAGAGACCCAGTACTTC.

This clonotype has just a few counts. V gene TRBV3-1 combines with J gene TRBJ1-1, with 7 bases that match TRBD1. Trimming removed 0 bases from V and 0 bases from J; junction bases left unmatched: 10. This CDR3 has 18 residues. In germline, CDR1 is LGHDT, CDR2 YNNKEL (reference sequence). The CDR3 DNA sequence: TGTGCCAGCAGCCAAGATACTGTGCCAGGGGGTTTGAACACTGAAGCTTTCTTT. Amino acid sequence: CASSQDTVPGGLNTEAFF.

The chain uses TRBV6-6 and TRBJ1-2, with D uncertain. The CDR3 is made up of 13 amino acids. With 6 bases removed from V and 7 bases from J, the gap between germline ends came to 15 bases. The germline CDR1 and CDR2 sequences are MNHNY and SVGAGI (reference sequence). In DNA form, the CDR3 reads TGTGCCAGCAGGCCCCAACCGGGGATTGGCTACACCTTC. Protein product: CASRPQPGIGYTF.

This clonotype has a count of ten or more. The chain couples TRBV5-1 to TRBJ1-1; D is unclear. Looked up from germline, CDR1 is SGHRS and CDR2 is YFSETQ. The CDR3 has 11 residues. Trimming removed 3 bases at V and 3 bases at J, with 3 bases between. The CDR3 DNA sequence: TGCGCCAGCAGCTCAGACACTGAAGCTTTCTTT. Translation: CASSSDTEAFF.

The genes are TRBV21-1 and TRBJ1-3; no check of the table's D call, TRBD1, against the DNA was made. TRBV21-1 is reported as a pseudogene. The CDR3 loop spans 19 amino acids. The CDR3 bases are TGTGCCAGCAGCACCACAAACAAGGGGACATTCAGCTCTGGAAACACCATATATTTT. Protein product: CASSTTNKGTFSSGNTIYF.

The CDR3 bases are TGTGCCAGCAGCTCGGTGGTGTGGACTGAAGCTTTCTTT. Protein: CASSSVVWTEAFF. The chain links TRBV7-3 to TRBJ1-1; D remains ambiguous. This CDR3 comprises 13 residues. V was shortened by 4 bases and J by 5 bases, with 11 bases between the two germline ends. CDR1 is SGHTA and CDR2 is FQGTGA in the germline V gene.

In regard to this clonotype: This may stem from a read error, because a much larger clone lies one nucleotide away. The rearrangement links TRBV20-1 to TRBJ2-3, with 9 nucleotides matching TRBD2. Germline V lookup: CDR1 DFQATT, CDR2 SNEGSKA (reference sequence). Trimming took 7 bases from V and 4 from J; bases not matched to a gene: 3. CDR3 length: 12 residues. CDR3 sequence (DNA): TGCAGTGTAGCGGGGGAGCCAGATACGCAGTATTTT. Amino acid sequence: CSVAGEPDTQYF.

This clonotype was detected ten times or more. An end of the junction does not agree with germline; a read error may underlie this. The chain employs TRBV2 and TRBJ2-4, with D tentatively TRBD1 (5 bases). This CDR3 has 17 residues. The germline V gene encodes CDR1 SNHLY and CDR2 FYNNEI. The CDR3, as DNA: TGTGCCAGCAATGAAGTAGGGCAGGGCGAGACCAAAAACATTCAGTACTTC. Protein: CASNEVGQGETKNIQYF.

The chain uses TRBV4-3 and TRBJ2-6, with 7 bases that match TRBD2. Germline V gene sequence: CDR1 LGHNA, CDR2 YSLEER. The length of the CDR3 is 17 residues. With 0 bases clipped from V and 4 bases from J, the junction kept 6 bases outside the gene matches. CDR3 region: CASSQEWGGAGANVLTF. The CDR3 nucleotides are TGCGCCAGCAGCCAAGAATGGGGAGGGGCCGGGGCCAACGTCCTGACTTTC.

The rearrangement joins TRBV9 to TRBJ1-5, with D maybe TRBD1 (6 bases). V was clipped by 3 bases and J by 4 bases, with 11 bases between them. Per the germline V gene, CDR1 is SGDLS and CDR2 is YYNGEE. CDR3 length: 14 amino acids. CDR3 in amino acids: CASSAGVWNQPQHF. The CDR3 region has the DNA TGTGCCAGCAGCGCAGGGGTTTGGAATCAGCCCCAGCATTTT.

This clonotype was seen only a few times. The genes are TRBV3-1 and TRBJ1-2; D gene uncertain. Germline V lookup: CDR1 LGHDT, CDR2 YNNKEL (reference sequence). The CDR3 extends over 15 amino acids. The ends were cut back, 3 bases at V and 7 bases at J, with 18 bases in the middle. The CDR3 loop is CASSQGARQSTGYTF. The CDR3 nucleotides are TGTGCCAGCAGCCAGGGCGCGAGGCAGTCTACTGGCTACACCTTC.

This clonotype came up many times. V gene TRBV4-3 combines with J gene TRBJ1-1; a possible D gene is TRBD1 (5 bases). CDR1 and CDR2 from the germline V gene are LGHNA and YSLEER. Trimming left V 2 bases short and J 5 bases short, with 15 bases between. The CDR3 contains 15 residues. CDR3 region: CASSQSGTLETEAFF. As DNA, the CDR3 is TGCGCCAGCAGCCAATCCGGGACCCTTGAGACTGAAGCTTTCTTT.

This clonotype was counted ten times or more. Here the CDR3 reads CASSQVTGNSPLHF. The CDR3 coding sequence is TGCGCCAGCAGCCAAGTAACAGGAAATTCACCCCTCCACTTT. V usage is TRBV4-1 and J usage is TRBJ1-6, with a possible D match to TRBD1 (5 bases). The V end was cut by 1 base, the J end by 7 bases, with 8 bases between. CDR3 size: 14 residues. Germline CDR1 and CDR2: MGHRA and YSYEKL.

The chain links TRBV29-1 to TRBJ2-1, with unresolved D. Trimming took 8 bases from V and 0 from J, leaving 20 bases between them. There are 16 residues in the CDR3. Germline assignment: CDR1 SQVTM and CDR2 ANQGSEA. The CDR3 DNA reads TGCAGCTGGCTTGCGGCAGGCCGGTCCTCCTACAATGAGCAGTTCTTC. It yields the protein CSWLAAGRSSYNEQFF.

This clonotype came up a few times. DNA of the CDR3: TGTGCCAGCAGTATCCCTTCTTGGACAGGAATATCCCTCCACTTT. Translation: CASSIPSWTGISLHF. V and J are TRBV6-2 or TRBV6-3 and TRBJ1-6; 7 positions agree with TRBD1. In germline, CDR1 is MNHEY, CDR2 SVGEGT. V gave up 5 bases and J gave up 14 bases; unmatched junction bases: 15. The CDR3 extends over 15 amino acids.

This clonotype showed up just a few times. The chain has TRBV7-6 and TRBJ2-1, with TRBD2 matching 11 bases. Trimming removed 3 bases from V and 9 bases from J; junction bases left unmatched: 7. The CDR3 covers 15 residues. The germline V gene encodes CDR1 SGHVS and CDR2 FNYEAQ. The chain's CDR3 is CASSLYSGGAGEQFF. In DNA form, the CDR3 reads TGTGCCAGCAGCTTGTATAGCGGGGGGGCTGGTGAGCAGTTCTTC.

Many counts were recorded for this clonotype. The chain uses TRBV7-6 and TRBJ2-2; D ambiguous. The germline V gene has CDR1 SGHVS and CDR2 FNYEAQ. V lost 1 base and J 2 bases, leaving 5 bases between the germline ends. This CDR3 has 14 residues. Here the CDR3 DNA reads TGTGCCAGCAGCTTAGAACGCAACACCGGGGAGCTGTTTTTT. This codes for CASSLERNTGELFF. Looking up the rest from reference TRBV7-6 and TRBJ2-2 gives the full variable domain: GAGVSQSPRYKVTKRGQDVALRCDPISGHVSLYWYRQALGQGPEFLTYFNYEAQQDKSGLPNDRFSAERPEGSISTLTIQRTEQRDSAMYRCASSLERNTGELFFGEGSRLTVL.

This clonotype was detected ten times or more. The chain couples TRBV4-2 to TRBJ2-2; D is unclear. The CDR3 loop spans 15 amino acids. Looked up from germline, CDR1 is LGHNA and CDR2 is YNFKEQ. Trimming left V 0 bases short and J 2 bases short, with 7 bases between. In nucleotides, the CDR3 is TGTGCCAGCAGCCAAGAGCCCACAAACACCGGGGAGCTGTTTTTT. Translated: CASSQEPTNTGELFF.

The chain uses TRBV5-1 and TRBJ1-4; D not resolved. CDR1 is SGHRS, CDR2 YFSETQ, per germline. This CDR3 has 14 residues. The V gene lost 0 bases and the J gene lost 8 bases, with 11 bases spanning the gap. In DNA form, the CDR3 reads TGCGCCAGCAGCTTGGAATGGACGAGCGAAAAACTGTTTTTT. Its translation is CASSLEWTSEKLFF.

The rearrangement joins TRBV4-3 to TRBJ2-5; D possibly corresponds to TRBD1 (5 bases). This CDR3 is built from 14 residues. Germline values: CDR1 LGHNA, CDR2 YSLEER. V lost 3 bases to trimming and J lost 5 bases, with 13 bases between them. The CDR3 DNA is TGCGCCAGCAGCCAGGCAGGGATCGTGGAGACCCAGTACTTC. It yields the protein CASSQAGIVETQYF.

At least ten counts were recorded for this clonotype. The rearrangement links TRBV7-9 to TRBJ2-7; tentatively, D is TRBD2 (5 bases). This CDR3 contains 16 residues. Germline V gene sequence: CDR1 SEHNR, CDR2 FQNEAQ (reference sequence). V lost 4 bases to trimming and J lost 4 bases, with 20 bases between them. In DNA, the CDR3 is TGTGCCAGCAGCTGGAGCGGTGGACTCGGGGAGTACGAGCAGTACTTC. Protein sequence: CASSWSGGLGEYEQYF.

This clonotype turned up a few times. CDR3 region: CASSEGGNNYGYTF. The CDR3 coding sequence is TGTGCCAGCAGTGAAGGGGGGAACAACTATGGCTACACCTTC. The V gene is TRBV2, the J gene TRBJ1-2, with D possibly TRBD1 on 5 matching bases. Germline CDR1 is SNHLY and CDR2 is FYNNEI. The CDR3 is made up of 14 amino acids. V was pared by 1 base and J by 2 bases, with 8 bases between.

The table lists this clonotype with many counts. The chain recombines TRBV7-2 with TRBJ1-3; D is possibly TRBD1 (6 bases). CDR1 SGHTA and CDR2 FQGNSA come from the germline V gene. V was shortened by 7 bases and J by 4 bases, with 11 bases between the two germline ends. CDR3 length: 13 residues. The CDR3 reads CASTTGRGNTIYF. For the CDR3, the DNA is TGTGCCAGCACCACAGGGCGCGGAAACACCATATATTTT.

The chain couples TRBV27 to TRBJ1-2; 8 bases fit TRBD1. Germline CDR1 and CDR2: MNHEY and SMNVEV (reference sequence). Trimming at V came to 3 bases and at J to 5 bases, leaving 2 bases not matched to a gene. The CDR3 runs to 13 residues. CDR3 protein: CASSFNRGYGYTF. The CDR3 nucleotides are TGTGCCAGCAGTTTTAACAGGGGGTATGGCTACACCTTC.